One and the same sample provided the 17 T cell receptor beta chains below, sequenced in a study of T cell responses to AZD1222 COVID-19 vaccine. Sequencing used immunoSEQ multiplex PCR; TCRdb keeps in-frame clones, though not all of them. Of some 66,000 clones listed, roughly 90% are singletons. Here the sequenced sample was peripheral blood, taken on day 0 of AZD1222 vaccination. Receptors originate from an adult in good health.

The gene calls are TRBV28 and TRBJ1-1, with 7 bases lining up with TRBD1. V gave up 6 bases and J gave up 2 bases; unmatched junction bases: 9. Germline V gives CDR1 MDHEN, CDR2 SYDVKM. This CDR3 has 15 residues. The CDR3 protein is CASSTGQSFNTEAFF. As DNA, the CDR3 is TGTGCCAGCAGCACGGGACAGTCCTTCAACACTGAAGCTTTCTTT.

The CDR3 loop reads CASRVTGVAGELFF. The CDR3 DNA sequence: TGTGCCAGCAGGGTAACAGGAGTCGCCGGGGAGCTGTTTTTT. The V and J genes are TRBV6-5 and TRBJ2-2; possible D gene TRBD1, 5 bases. CDR1 is MNHEY and CDR2 is SVGAGI in the germline V gene. The CDR3 has 14 residues. V shed 6 bases and J shed 6 bases, with 14 bases lying between them.

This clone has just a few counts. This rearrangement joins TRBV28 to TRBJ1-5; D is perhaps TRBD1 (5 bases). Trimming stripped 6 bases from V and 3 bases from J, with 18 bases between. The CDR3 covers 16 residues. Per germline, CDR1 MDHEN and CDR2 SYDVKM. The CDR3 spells CASRAPRDGDNQPQHF. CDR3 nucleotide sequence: TGTGCCAGCAGGGCGCCAAGGGACGGGGACAATCAGCCCCAGCATTTT.

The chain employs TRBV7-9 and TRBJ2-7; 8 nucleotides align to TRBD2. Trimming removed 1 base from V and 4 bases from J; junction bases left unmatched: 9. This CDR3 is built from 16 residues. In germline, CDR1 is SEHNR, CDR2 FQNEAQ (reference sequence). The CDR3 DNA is TGTGCCAGCAGCTTAGGGCTCGAGCGGGGGCATTACGAGCAGTACTTC. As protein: CASSLGLERGHYEQYF.

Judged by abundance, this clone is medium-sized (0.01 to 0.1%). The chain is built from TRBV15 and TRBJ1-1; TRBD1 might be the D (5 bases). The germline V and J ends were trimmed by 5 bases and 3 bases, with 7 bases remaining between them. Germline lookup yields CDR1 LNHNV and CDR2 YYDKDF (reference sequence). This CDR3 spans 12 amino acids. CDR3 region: CATSGGYTEAFF. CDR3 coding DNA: TGTGCCACCAGCGGGGGGTACACTGAAGCTTTCTTT.

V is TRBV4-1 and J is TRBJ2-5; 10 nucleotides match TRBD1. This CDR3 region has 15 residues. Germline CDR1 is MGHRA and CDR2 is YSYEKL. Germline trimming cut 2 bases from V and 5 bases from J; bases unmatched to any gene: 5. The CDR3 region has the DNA TGCGCCAGCAGCCAACAGACAGGGGGCGGGGAGACCCAGTACTTC. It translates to CASSQQTGGGETQYF.

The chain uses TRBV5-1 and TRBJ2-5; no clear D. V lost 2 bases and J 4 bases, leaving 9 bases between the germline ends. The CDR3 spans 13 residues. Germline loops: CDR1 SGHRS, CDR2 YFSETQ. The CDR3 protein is CASSFRSGETQYF. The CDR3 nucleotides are TGCGCCAGCAGCTTTAGGTCCGGAGAGACCCAGTACTTC.

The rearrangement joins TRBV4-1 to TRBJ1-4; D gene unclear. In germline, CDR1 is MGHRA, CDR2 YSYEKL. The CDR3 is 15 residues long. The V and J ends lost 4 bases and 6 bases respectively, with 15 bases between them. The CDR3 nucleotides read TGCGCCAGCAGCCCGTGGTCGGTTCAAGATGAAAAACTGTTTTTT. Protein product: CASSPWSVQDEKLFF.

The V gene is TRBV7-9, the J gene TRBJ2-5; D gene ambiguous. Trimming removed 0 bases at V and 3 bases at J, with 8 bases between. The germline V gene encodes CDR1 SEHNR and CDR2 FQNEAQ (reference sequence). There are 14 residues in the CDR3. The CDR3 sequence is CASSLAPEEETQYF. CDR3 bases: TGTGCCAGCAGCTTAGCGCCAGAAGAAGAGACCCAGTACTTC.

CDR3 protein: CSASEGYYGYTF. The CDR3 DNA sequence: TGCAGTGCTAGTGAGGGGTACTATGGCTACACCTTC. The J gene is TRBJ1-2, the V gene TRBV20-1; weak D call: TRBD1 (5 bases). The CDR3 consists of 12 residues. Trimming took off 3 bases at V and 3 bases at J, with 8 bases between the two ends. CDR1 and CDR2 (germline): DFQATT, SNEGSKA (reference sequence).

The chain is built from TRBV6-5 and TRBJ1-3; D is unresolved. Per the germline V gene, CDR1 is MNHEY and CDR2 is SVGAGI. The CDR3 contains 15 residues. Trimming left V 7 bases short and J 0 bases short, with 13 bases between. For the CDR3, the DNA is TGTGCCAGCACCAAATGGGGTCCCTCTGGAAACACCATATATTTT. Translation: CASTKWGPSGNTIYF.

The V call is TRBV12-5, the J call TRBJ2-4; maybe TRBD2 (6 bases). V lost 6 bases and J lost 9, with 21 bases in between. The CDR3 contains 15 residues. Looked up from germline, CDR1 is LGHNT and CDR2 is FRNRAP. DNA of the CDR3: TGTGCTAGTGGACCTGGGACCGGGAGTATGGGCATTCAGTACTTC. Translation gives CASGPGTGSMGIQYF.

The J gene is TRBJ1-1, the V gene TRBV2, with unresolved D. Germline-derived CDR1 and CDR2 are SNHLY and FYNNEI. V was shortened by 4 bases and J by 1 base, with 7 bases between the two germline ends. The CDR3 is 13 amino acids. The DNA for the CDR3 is TGTGCCAGCAGTGGACAATGGAACACTGAAGCTTTCTTT. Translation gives CASSGQWNTEAFF.

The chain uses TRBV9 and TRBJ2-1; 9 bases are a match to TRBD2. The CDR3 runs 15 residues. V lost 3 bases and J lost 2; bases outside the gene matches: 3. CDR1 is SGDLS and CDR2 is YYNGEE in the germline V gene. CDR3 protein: CASSDLAGTYNEQFF. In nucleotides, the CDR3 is TGTGCCAGCAGCGACCTAGCGGGGACCTACAATGAGCAGTTCTTC.

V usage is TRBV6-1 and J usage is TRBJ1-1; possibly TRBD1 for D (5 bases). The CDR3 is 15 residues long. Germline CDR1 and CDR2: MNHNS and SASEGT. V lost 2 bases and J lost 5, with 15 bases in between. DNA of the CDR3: TGTGCCAGCAGTGAAAATCCAGGGATGGGAACTGAAGCTTTCTTT. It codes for CASSENPGMGTEAFF.

As DNA, the CDR3 is TGTGCCAGCAGCCCAGGGAGCGGGAGGGCCTCTGGGGCCAACGTCCTGACTTTC. Translation gives CASSPGSGRASGANVLTF. This rearrangement joins TRBV7-3 to TRBJ2-6; TRBD2 agrees at 10 bases. CDR1 is SGHTA and CDR2 is FQGTGA in the germline V gene. This CDR3 has 18 amino acids. The trim removed 5 bases at V and 0 bases at J, leaving 7 bases unmatched.

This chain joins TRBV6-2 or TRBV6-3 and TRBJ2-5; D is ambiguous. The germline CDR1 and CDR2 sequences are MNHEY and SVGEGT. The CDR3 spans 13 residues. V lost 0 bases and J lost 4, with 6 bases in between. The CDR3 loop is CASSYSEVETQYF. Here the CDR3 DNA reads TGTGCCAGCAGTTACTCGGAAGTAGAGACCCAGTACTTC.